The clone carrying this T cell receptor (beta chain) was found once. Within the sample, other DNA sequences also encode this same CDR3. V trimming: 0 bases; J trimming: 4 bases; junction bases outside the gene matches: 3. The CDR3 consists of 15 residues. The V gene's germline CDR1 is MRHNA and CDR2 SNTAGT. The protocol was immunoSEQ multiplex PCR, while the TCRdb copy is restricted to in-frame clones and leaves out a portion. The sample lists a few hundred thousand clones, around 87% occurring once. The record originates from a study of blood T cell repertoires in COVID-19. On the study more broadly: Among Cohort 3 donors, those recovered had two negative PCRs, clearance, or symptom resolution. PBMCs, B-cell-depleted T cells, or T cells provided the cDNA or gDNA that made up the material.

Residents of 24 US areas, aged about 18 to 89 years, made up the participants. Cohorts were determined from participant-reported clinical history. The chain links TRBV6-4 to TRBJ2-1; 7 bases map to TRBD2. This receptor was taken from a man aged 35-49 years in a cohort exposed to, infected with or recovered from COVID-19 (not recorded which). The specimen sequenced was PBMCs or T cells enriched from blood (not recorded which). CDR3 residues: CASSDSTGGYNEQFF. DNA for the CDR3: TGTGCCAGCAGTGACTCAACGGGAGGTTACAATGAGCAGTTCTTC.